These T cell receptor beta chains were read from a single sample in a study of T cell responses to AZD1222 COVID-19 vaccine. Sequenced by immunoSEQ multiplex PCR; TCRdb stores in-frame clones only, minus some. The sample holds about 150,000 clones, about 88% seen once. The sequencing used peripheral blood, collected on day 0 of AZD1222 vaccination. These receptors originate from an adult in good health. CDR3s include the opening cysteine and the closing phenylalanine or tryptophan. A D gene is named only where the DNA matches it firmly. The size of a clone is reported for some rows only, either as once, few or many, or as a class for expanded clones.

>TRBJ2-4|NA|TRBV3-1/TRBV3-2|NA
TGTGCCAGCAGCAACGCAGTAAAACAGGGATGGGCCAAAAACATTCAGTACTTC
CASSNAVKQGWAKNIQYF
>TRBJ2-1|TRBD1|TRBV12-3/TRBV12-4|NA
TGTGCCAGCAGCTCCGGGACAGCCGAGTTCTTC
CASSSGTAEFF
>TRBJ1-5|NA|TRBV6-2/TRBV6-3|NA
TGTGCCAGCAGTATATCTGACAATCAGCCCCAGCATTTT
CASSISDNQPQHF
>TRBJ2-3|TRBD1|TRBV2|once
TGTGCCAGCGGTGGACAGGGGGCTTCAGATACGCAGTATTTT
CASGGQGASDTQYF
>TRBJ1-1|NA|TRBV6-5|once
TGTGCCAGCAGTATGGACCGAAGGACTGAAGCTTTCTTT
CASSMDRRTEAFF
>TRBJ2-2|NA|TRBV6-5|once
TGTGCCAGCAGGCCGGTAGGGTCGAACACCGGGGAGCTGTTTTTT
CASRPVGSNTGELFF
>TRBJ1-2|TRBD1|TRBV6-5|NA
TGTGCCAGCAGCACAGGGGGCGGCTACACCTTC
CASSTGGGYTF
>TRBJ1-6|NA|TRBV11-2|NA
TGTGCCAGCAGACTAGACAGGACCCTTTCACCCCTCCACTTT
CASRLDRTLSPLHF
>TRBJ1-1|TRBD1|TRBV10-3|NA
TGTGCCATCGGACAGAATACAGGGGGAAACACTGAAGCTTTCTTT
CAIGQNTGGNTEAFF
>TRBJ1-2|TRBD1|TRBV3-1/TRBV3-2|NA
TGTGCCAGCAGCCAACACCAGGGGGGTGGGACTTATGGCTACACCTTC
CASSQHQGGGTYGYTF
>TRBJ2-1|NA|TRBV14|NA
TGTGCCAGCAGCCAAGATTGGCGGAGTTCGTTCTTC
CASSQDWRSSFF
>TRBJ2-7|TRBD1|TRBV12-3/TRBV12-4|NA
TGTGCCAGCAGTTTCGGGACAGGCGAGCAGTACTTC
CASSFGTGEQYF
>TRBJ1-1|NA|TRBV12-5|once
TGTGCTAGTGGTCCCCCAGTAATTAACACTGAAGCTTTCTTT
CASGPPVINTEAFF
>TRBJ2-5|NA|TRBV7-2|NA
TGTGCCAGCAGCCCCCGCACCGGCTCAGGAGAGACCCAGTACTTC
CASSPRTGSGETQYF
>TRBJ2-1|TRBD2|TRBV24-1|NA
TGTGCCACCTCAACTTCCTCCGGGACTAGCGGTTACAATGAGCAGTTCTTC
CATSTSSGTSGYNEQFF
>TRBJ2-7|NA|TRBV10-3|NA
TGTGCCATCAGTGAGTCAAGTCAGCGAGAGGGCGAGCAGTACTTC
CAISESSQREGEQYF
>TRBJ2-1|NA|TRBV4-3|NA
TGCGCCAGCAGCCAAGATACGACGGGGTACCCGTTCTTC
CASSQDTTGYPFF
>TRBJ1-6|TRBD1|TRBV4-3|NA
TGCGCCAGCAGCCAAGGGACAGGGCGTAATTCACCCCTCCACTTT
CASSQGTGRNSPLHF
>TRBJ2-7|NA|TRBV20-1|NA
TGCAGTGCTAGAAGGGTCTACGAGCAGTACTTC
CSARRVYEQYF
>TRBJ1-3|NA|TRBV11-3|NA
TGTGCCAGCAGCCTATCCACTGGAAACACCATATATTTT
CASSLSTGNTIYF
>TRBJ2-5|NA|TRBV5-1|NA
TGCGCCAGCAGCTTACGAGAGACCCAGTACTTC
CASSLRETQYF
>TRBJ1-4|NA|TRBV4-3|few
TGCGCCAGCATGCAGGAAGCAACTAATGAAAAACTGTTTTTT
CASMQEATNEKLFF
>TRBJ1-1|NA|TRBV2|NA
TGTGCCAGCAGGCAAGATGCGGGCACTGAAGCTTTCTTT
CASRQDAGTEAFF
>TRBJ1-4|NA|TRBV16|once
TGTGCCAGCAGCCAAATGGCAGGGGCTAATGAAAAACTGTTTTTT
CASSQMAGANEKLFF
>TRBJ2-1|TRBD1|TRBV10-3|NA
TGTGCCATCACGGGACAGGGGAACAATGAGCAGTTCTTC
CAITGQGNNEQFF
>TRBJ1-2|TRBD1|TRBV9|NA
TGTGCCAGCAGCGTGGGACAGAACTATGGCTACACCTTC
CASSVGQNYGYTF
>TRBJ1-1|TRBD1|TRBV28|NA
TGTGCCAGCAGTTCTTCCGGGACAGGGGTTTTTAACACTGAAGCTTTCTTT
CASSSSGTGVFNTEAFF
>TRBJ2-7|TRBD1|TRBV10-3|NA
TGTGCCATCAGTGGACAGGGATCCAACCGATTTTACGAGCAGTACTTC
CAISGQGSNRFYEQYF
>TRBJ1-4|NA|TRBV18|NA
TGTGCCAGCTCTCCGGGGCAGACATTTAATGAAAAACTGTTTTTT
CASSPGQTFNEKLFF
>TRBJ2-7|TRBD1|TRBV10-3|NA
TGTGCCATCAGAGAAGGACAGGGTTACGAGCAGTACTTC
CAIREGQGYEQYF
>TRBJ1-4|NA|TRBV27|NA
TGTGCCAGCAGTTTATACAAGGCTGAAAAACTGTTTTTT
CASSLYKAEKLFF
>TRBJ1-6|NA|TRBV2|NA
TGTGCCAGCAGTGCCACACAGGCGACAAATTCACCCCTCCACTTT
CASSATQATNSPLHF
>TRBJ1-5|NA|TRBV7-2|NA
TGTGCCAGCAGCTTAGGGGTTCAGGGCAATCAGCCCCAGCATTTT
CASSLGVQGNQPQHF
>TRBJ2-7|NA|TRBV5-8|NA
TGTGCCAGCAGCTTGGTTCAGAGTTTCTACGAGCAGTACTTC
CASSLVQSFYEQYF
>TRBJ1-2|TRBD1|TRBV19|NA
TGTGCCAGTAGTATGAAGGACAGGGGACCTGATGGCTACACCTTC
CASSMKDRGPDGYTF
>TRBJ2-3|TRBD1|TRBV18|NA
TGTGCCAGCTCAGTCCTCAGGGGGCCCACAGATACGCAGTATTTT
CASSVLRGPTDTQYF
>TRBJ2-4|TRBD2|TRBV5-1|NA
TGCGCCAGCAGCGCGGGGGGCCTAGATAAAAACATTCAGTACTTC
CASSAGGLDKNIQYF
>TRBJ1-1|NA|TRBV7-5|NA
TGTGCCAGAAGCCGGACCGCGAAACAAGAAGCTTTCTTT
CARSRTAKQEAFF
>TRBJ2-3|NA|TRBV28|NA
TGTGCCAGCAGCCTCGGGGGAGCACCAGATACGCAGTATTTT
CASSLGGAPDTQYF
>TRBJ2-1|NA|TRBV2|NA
TGTGCCAGCAGTGGGCCTGACTCCTACAATGAGCAGTTCTTC
CASSGPDSYNEQFF
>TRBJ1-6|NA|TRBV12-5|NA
TGTGCTAGCCTATCGGGCCTTAATTCACCCCTCCACTTT
CASLSGLNSPLHF
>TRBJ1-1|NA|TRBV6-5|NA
TGTGCCAGCAGTTGGGGGACACAGAACACTGAAGCTTTCTTT
CASSWGTQNTEAFF
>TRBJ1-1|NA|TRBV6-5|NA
TGTGCCAGCTCGGGGGAGATGAACACTGAAGCTTTCTTT
CASSGEMNTEAFF
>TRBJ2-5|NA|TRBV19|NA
TGTGCCAGTAGTACTCTGGACAGCTTAGGGGAGACCCAGTACTTC
CASSTLDSLGETQYF
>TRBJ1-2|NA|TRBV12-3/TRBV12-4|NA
TGTGCCAGCAGTTTAATCGGTGGCTACACCTTC
CASSLIGGYTF
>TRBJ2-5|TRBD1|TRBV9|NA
TGTGCCAGCAGCGTAGCTCTAGGGGGCGGAGAGACCCAGTACTTC
CASSVALGGGETQYF
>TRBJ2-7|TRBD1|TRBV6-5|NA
TGTGCCAGCAGTTACCAGGCAGGGGGTGGGTACGAGCAGTACTTC
CASSYQAGGGYEQYF
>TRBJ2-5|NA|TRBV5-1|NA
TGCGCCAGCAGCTTGGCGACTCAGAGGGGGGAGACCCAGTACTTC
CASSLATQRGETQYF
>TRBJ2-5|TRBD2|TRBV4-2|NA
TGTGCCAGCAGCCCACTAGCGGGGACGGGAGAGACCCAGTACTTC
CASSPLAGTGETQYF
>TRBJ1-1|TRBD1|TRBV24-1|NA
TGTGCCACCAGTGATTCCTCCGGGACAGGCAGGGGCACTGAAGCTTTCTTT
CATSDSSGTGRGTEAFF
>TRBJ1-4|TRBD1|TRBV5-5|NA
TGTGCCAGCAGCTCTCTTGGGGGCCAGGGGGCTATGGGAAAACTGTTTTTT
CASSSLGGQGAMGKLFF
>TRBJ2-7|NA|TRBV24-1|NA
TGTGCCACCAGCGATCCCGGGGCCTACGAGCAGTACTTC
CATSDPGAYEQYF
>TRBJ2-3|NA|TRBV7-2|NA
TGTGCCAGCAGCCCAGCGGATACGCAGTATTTT
CASSPADTQYF
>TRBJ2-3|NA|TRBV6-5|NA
TGTGCCAGCAGGGGCCGCCCGATCACAGATACGCAGTATTTT
CASRGRPITDTQYF